These 27 T cell receptor beta chains originate from one sample sequenced in a study of neoadjuvant anti-PD-1 for oral cavity cancer. Sequenced by immunoSEQ multiplex PCR; TCRdb stores in-frame clones only, minus some. The sample lists more than 15,000 clones, roughly 62% seen once, with approximately 2.8% in the top ten. The sequences come from PBMCs, collected before nivolumab (anti-PD-1) treatment. The receptors here all came from a person between 40 and 79 years old with oral cavity squamous cell carcinoma.

The J gene is TRBJ2-5, the V gene TRBV6-1; D is possibly TRBD1 or TRBD2 (5 bases each). Trimming took 6 bases from V and 4 from J, leaving 18 bases between them. Germline CDR1 reads MNHNS; CDR2 reads SASEGT. This CDR3 contains 15 residues. The CDR3 region is CASRTSGPRAETQYF. CDR3 sequence (DNA): TGTGCCAGCAGAACCTCGGGGCCGCGGGCAGAGACCCAGTACTTC.

This clone was picked up a small number of times. V usage is TRBV6-5 and J usage is TRBJ1-5; weak D call: TRBD1 (6 bases). The V end was cut by 6 bases, the J end by 6 bases, with 12 bases between. The CDR3 runs 13 residues. The germline CDR1 and CDR2 sequences are MNHEY and SVGAGI. In DNA, the CDR3 is TGTGCCAGCAGCCGGGGGGGCCGTCAGCCCCAGCATTTT. Its translation is CASSRGGRQPQHF.

V gene TRBV6-1 combines with J gene TRBJ1-5, with 7 positions matching TRBD1. This CDR3 spans 15 amino acids. The germline CDR1 and CDR2 sequences are MNHNS and SASEGT. Trimming cost V 10 bases and J 3 bases; bases outside gene matches: 12. CDR3 bases: TGTGCCACTTGTCTTGGACAGGAGATCAATCAGCCCCAGCATTTT. Amino acid sequence: CATCLGQEINQPQHF.

The chain recombines TRBV6-1 with TRBJ1-5; 7 nucleotides agree with TRBD1. Germline trimming cut 6 bases from V and 0 bases from J; bases unmatched to any gene: 5. The CDR3 consists of 15 residues. Germline-derived CDR1 and CDR2 are MNHNS and SASEGT. Here the CDR3 DNA reads TGTGCCAGCAGCTTCGGGACAGATAGCAATCAGCCCCAGCATTTT. Its translation is CASSFGTDSNQPQHF.

The chain joins TRBV19 to TRBJ1-5; D perhaps matches TRBD1 (5 bases). The CDR3 contains 16 residues. Between the trimmed V and J ends, which lost 0 bases and 2 bases, there was a span of 11 bases. The V gene's germline CDR1 is LNHDA and CDR2 SQIVND (reference sequence). The CDR3 reads CASSIEFQGGNQPQHF. CDR3 bases: TGTGCCAGTAGTATAGAATTCCAGGGCGGCAATCAGCCCCAGCATTTT.

The chain carries TRBV5-5 and TRBJ1-1, with 10 bases fitting TRBD1. The CDR3 contains 16 residues. Germline V gene lookup returns CDR1 SGHKS and CDR2 YYEKEE (reference sequence). V gave up 0 bases and J gave up 4 bases; unmatched junction bases: 6. CDR3 in amino acids: CASSLGQGAGSTEAFF. The CDR3 coding sequence is TGTGCCAGCAGCTTGGGACAGGGGGCGGGGAGCACTGAAGCTTTCTTT.

V gene TRBV30 combines with J gene TRBJ1-2; TRBD1 agrees at 7 bases. CDR3 size: 12 residues. With V trimmed by 3 bases and J by 4 bases, 2 bases remained unmatched. Germline V lookup: CDR1 GTSNPN, CDR2 SVGIG (reference sequence). DNA of the CDR3: TGTGCCTGGAGCCCAGGGGGCTATGGCTACACCTTC. Translation: CAWSPGGYGYTF.

This clone has just one count. The rearrangement links TRBV7-8 to TRBJ2-5; a possible D gene is TRBD1 (6 bases). V was pared by 5 bases and J by 2 bases, with 12 bases between. The CDR3 spans 14 residues. Germline V gene lookup returns CDR1 SGHVS and CDR2 FQNEAQ. The CDR3 loop is CASSLERGQETQYF. The CDR3 bases are TGTGCCAGCAGCCTAGAAAGGGGGCAAGAGACCCAGTACTTC.

J is TRBJ2-7 and V is TRBV11-3; 7 nucleotides match TRBD1. This CDR3 has 14 amino acids. Germline assignment: CDR1 SGHNT and CDR2 YENEEA. V lost 3 bases, J lost 0 bases, and 2 bases stayed unmatched. Here the CDR3 DNA reads TGTGCCAGCAGCTTGACAGGGCGCTCCTACGAGCAGTACTTC. This gives the protein CASSLTGRSYEQYF.

In this sample, this clone turned up once. The genes are TRBV5-1 and TRBJ2-1, with a weak D call TRBD1 (6 bases). Trimming shortened V by 5 bases and J by 0 bases, and 15 bases separated the two germline ends. The germline V gene encodes CDR1 SGHRS and CDR2 YFSETQ. The CDR3 contains 16 residues. The CDR3 DNA reads as TGCGCCAGCAGTAGTACAGGGCCTTCCTCCTACAATGAGCAGTTCTTC. Translation: CASSSTGPSSYNEQFF.

Only one count was recorded for this clone. The chain links TRBV5-3 to TRBJ2-7; D call uncertain. TRBV5-3 is an ORF, with its function uncertain. The CDR3 length is 16 residues. Deletions cut 2 bases from V and 3 bases from J, with 18 bases between. The DNA for the CDR3 is TGTGCCAGAAGCTTAGTTGCGGCCAAACCCCTCTACGAGCAGTACTTC. It encodes CARSLVAAKPLYEQYF.

The chain uses TRBV10-1 and TRBJ2-6; D may match TRBD1 or TRBD2 (6 bases each). The CDR3 consists of 17 residues. V dropped 7 bases and J dropped 5 bases, with 21 bases sitting between them. Germline CDR1 reads WNHNN; CDR2 reads SYGVQD (reference sequence). CDR3 nucleotide sequence: TGCGCCAGCATTCGGGGGCTTAACCTCTCGAGGGCCAACGTCCTGACTTTC. It is translated as CASIRGLNLSRANVLTF.

V gene TRBV11-2 combines with J gene TRBJ2-5; no reliable D call. From germline, CDR1 is SGHAT and CDR2 FQNNGV. V lost 2 bases and J 3 bases, leaving 10 bases between the germline ends. CDR3 length: 14 amino acids. Here the CDR3 DNA reads TGTGCCAGCAGCTTACCCCCCCTTGAAGAGACCCAGTACTTC. It yields the protein CASSLPPLEETQYF.

The chain has TRBV30 and TRBJ2-3, with TRBD2 matching 9 bases. V gave up 0 bases and J gave up 6 bases; unmatched junction bases: 7. Germline V CDR1 and CDR2: GTSNPN, SVGIG (reference sequence). The CDR3 covers 15 residues. The CDR3 sequence is CAWSVFSGGADTQYF. The CDR3 DNA sequence: TGTGCCTGGAGTGTATTTAGCGGGGGCGCGGATACGCAGTATTTT.

The V and J genes are TRBV11-2 and TRBJ1-1; D is uncertain. V shed 5 bases and J shed 4 bases, with 14 bases lying between them. This CDR3 spans 14 amino acids. From germline, CDR1 is SGHAT and CDR2 FQNNGV. This chain's CDR3 is CASSGQAAGTEAFF. In nucleotides, the CDR3 is TGTGCCAGCAGCGGGCAGGCGGCGGGCACTGAAGCTTTCTTT.

The chain links TRBV9 to TRBJ2-1, with TRBD2 as a possible D gene (5 bases). Germline assignment: CDR1 SGDLS and CDR2 YYNGEE. The CDR3 has 14 residues. The V and J ends lost 3 bases and 4 bases respectively, with 11 bases between them. The DNA for the CDR3 is TGTGCCAGCAGCGAAGGAGGCAGATACAATGAGCAGTTCTTC. This codes for CASSEGGRYNEQFF.

This chain joins TRBV30 and TRBJ1-1; TRBD1 aligns across 9 bases. The germline CDR1 and CDR2 sequences are GTSNPN and SVGIG (reference sequence). The CDR3 has 15 amino acids. The V gene end was trimmed by 0 bases and the J gene end by 10 bases; junction bases not matched to a gene: 12. The CDR3 DNA reads TGTGCCTGGAGTGTACGCCGGGACAGGGATGAACGAGCTTTCTTT. This sequence encodes CAWSVRRDRDERAFF.

V usage is TRBV19 and J usage is TRBJ1-2; D gene uncertain. V was pared by 4 bases and J by 5 bases, with 11 bases between. CDR3 length: 13 residues. Germline CDR1 is LNHDA and CDR2 is SQIVND (reference sequence). The CDR3 sequence is CASSTSWGYGYTF. In nucleotides, the CDR3 is TGTGCCAGTAGTACGAGTTGGGGTTATGGCTACACCTTC.

On this clone: At one of its ends the junction is not consistent with the germline gene, which may arise from a read error. This chain joins TRBV5-6 and TRBJ1-4; D is perhaps TRBD1 (5 bases). The CDR3 is made up of 16 amino acids. In germline, CDR1 is SGHDT, CDR2 YYEEEE. The CDR3 region is CASGLAGTTTNEKLFF. CDR3 bases: TGTGCCAGCGGCTTGGCGGGGACCACAACTAATGAAAAACTGTTTTTT. The whole variable domain, filled in from reference TRBV5-6 and TRBJ1-4, reads DAGVTQSPTHLIKTRGQQVTLRCSPKSGHDTVSWYQQALGQGPQFIFQYYEEEERQRGNFPDRFSGHQFPNYSSELNVNALLLGDSALYLCASGLAGTTTNEKLFFGSGTQLSVL.

The V call is TRBV19, the J call TRBJ1-5, with TRBD1 matching over 7 bases. The ends lost 3 bases at V and 5 bases at J; junction bases unmatched: 1. Germline V gene sequence: CDR1 LNHDA, CDR2 SQIVND (reference sequence). CDR3 length: 13 residues. CDR3 residues: CASSIDRDQPQHF. The CDR3 region has the DNA TGTGCCAGTAGTATTGACAGGGATCAGCCCCAGCATTTT.

This clone was seen a few times. The V and J genes are TRBV6-6 and TRBJ2-1; 8 bases map to TRBD1. V shed 8 bases, J shed 3 bases, and the junction held 12 bases outside the gene matches. This CDR3 spans 16 amino acids. The V gene's germline CDR1 is MNHNY and CDR2 SVGAGI (reference sequence). The CDR3 nucleotides are TGTGCCAGCCGTCCCGGACAGGGAGTTATCTACAATGAGCAGTTCTTC. Residues: CASRPGQGVIYNEQFF.

V and J are TRBV10-1 and TRBJ1-4; D remains unclear. V lost 6 bases and J lost 2, with 13 bases in between. The germline V gene has CDR1 WNHNN and CDR2 SYGVQD (reference sequence). The length of the CDR3 is 15 residues. CDR3 sequence: CASRQPPTTNEKLFF. The CDR3 coding sequence is TGCGCCAGCAGGCAACCACCAACTACTAATGAAAAACTGTTTTTT.

V is TRBV27 and J is TRBJ2-1; the D gene is possibly TRBD2 (6 bases). The CDR3 loop spans 15 amino acids. Trimming removed 5 bases at V and 6 bases at J, with 17 bases between. Looked up from germline, CDR1 is MNHEY and CDR2 is SMNVEV (reference sequence). The DNA of the CDR3 is TGTGCCAGCAGTCCTCTAGCGAGTTCGGGCAATGAGCAGTTCTTC. Amino acids: CASSPLASSGNEQFF.

The chain employs TRBV5-4 and TRBJ2-2; maybe TRBD1 (5 bases). CDR3 length: 15 residues. The germline V gene has CDR1 SGHNT and CDR2 YYREEE (reference sequence). Trimming removed 0 bases from V and 5 bases from J, with 11 bases in between. As DNA, the CDR3 is TGTGCCAGCAGCTTGGTCGGCAGGGTGACCGGGGAGCTGTTTTTT. Its protein is CASSLVGRVTGELFF.

The chain has TRBV5-1 and TRBJ2-7; TRBD2 matches 11 bases. This CDR3 region has 17 residues. Germline lookup yields CDR1 SGHRS and CDR2 YFSETQ. Germline trimming cut 2 bases from V and 0 bases from J; bases unmatched to any gene: 7. In DNA, the CDR3 is TGCGCCAGCAGCTTAGTTTTTGGGACTAGCGGCTCCTACGAGCAGTACTTC. Translating it yields CASSLVFGTSGSYEQYF.

This chain links TRBV5-1 with TRBJ1-4; D unresolved. Between the trimmed V and J ends, which lost 3 bases and 6 bases, there was a span of 9 bases. Germline CDR1 and CDR2: SGHRS and YFSETQ. CDR3 length: 13 amino acids. CDR3 sequence: CASSSTNDEKLFF. The CDR3 bases are TGCGCCAGCAGCTCCACCAACGATGAAAAACTGTTTTTT.

A few counts support this clone. The rearrangement links TRBV10-3 to TRBJ1-2, with D uncertain. Germline CDR1 reads ENHRY; CDR2 reads SYGVKD. This CDR3 contains 12 residues. Trimming pared 0 bases from V and 7 bases from J, leaving 6 bases between. The CDR3 loop is CAISESTAGYTF. The CDR3 bases are TGTGCCATCAGTGAGTCCACGGCTGGCTACACCTTC.